The 28 T cell receptor beta chains below were found in one sample sequenced in a study of cytomegalovirus exposure and HLA in healthy donors. PCR employed 60 Vbeta and 13 Jbeta primers. Sequencing was performed with immunoSEQ multiplex PCR; in TCRdb, only in-frame clones are kept and a portion is missing. Found here are tens of thousands of clones, 80% to 90% of them singletons; the top ten hold more than 9.5%. Source material: PBMCs. The receptors were sampled from a woman in her 40s in good health and CMV-seropositive.

This chain connects TRBV27 to TRBJ2-4, with 7 bases that match TRBD1. The CDR3 covers 13 residues. In germline, CDR1 is MNHEY, CDR2 SMNVEV (reference sequence). Trimming took 4 bases from V and 7 from J; bases not matched to a gene: 4. As DNA, the CDR3 is TGTGCCAGCAGTTCAAGGGGGCCGAACATTCAGTACTTC. Its translation is CASSSRGPNIQYF.

The V call is TRBV10-3, the J call TRBJ1-5, with a tentative D call TRBD1 (6 bases). The CDR3 is 14 amino acids. The germline V gene encodes CDR1 ENHRY and CDR2 SYGVKD. V gave up 4 bases and J gave up 8 bases, with 15 bases separating them. The CDR3: CAISGTGSEKPQHF. The CDR3 DNA is TGTGCCATCAGTGGAACAGGGTCCGAGAAGCCCCAGCATTTT.

The genes are TRBV5-1 and TRBJ1-5; possibly TRBD1 for D (5 bases). In germline, CDR1 is SGHRS, CDR2 YFSETQ. The V end lost 4 bases, the J end lost 4 bases, and 15 bases lay between the germline ends. The CDR3 loop spans 15 amino acids. CDR3: CASSITGRRNQPQHF. CDR3 sequence (DNA): TGCGCCAGCAGCATCACAGGCAGACGAAATCAGCCCCAGCATTTT.

The gene calls are TRBV19 and TRBJ1-5, with D perhaps matching TRBD1 (6 bases). Trimming took 3 bases from V and 2 from J, leaving 17 bases between them. Germline CDR1 is LNHDA and CDR2 is SQIVND (reference sequence). This CDR3 has 17 amino acids. The CDR3 region has the DNA TGTGCCAGTAGTATGGGCTGGGGGGGCATTGGCAATCAGCCCCAGCATTTT. Its translation is CASSMGWGGIGNQPQHF.

This chain connects TRBV7-3 to TRBJ2-2; a possible D gene is TRBD2 (5 bases). The germline V gene encodes CDR1 SGHTA and CDR2 FQGTGA. V was shortened by 4 bases and J by 6 bases, with 12 bases between the two germline ends. The CDR3 consists of 14 residues. The CDR3 nucleotides are TGTGCCAGCAGCTCGCGGGTTGGTCCCGGGGAGCTGTTTTTT. Translating gives CASSSRVGPGELFF. Filled out from reference TRBV7-3 and TRBJ2-2, the complete variable domain reads GAGVSQTPSNKVTEKGKYVELRCDPISGHTALYWYRQSLGQGPEFLIYFQGTGAADDSGLPNDRFFAVRPEGSVSTLKIQRTERGDSAVYLCASSSRVGPGELFFGEGSRLTVL.

This chain uses TRBV18 with TRBJ1-3, with 9 bases fitting TRBD1. The CDR3 is 19 amino acids. Germline V gives CDR1 KGHSH, CDR2 LQKENI. Unmatched junction bases numbered 15, after V lost 5 bases and J lost 1 base. CDR3 residues: CASSTFGTGTTRSGNTIYF. The CDR3 DNA is TGTGCCAGCTCAACGTTCGGGACAGGGACGACAAGGTCTGGAAACACCATATATTTT. The variable domain in full, with the rest retrieved from reference TRBV18 and TRBJ1-3, is NAGVMQNPRHLVRRRGQEARLRCSPMKGHSHVYWYRQLPEEGLKFMVYLQKENIIDESGMPKERFSAEFPKEGPSILRIQQVVRGDSAAYFCASSTFGTGTTRSGNTIYFGEGSWLTVV.

The chain carries TRBV19 and TRBJ2-3; 8 bases line up with TRBD1. The V segment lost 5 bases and the J segment 9 bases; nucleotides outside the gene matches: 10. The germline V gene encodes CDR1 LNHDA and CDR2 SQIVND (reference sequence). The CDR3 runs to 14 residues. The CDR3 region is CASSFSRNRGTQYF. The CDR3 nucleotides are TGTGCCAGTAGTTTCTCTAGGAACAGGGGGACGCAGTATTTT.

This chain links TRBV11-1 with TRBJ1-5; D unresolved. Trimming stripped 3 bases from V and 6 bases from J, with 9 bases between. This CDR3 contains 13 residues. Germline V gene sequence: CDR1 SGHAT, CDR2 FQDESV (reference sequence). Written as DNA, the CDR3 is TGTGCCAGCAGCTTGGACGCGGGTCAGCCCCAGCATTTT. It yields the protein CASSLDAGQPQHF.

The gene calls are TRBV7-9 and TRBJ2-5; TRBD2 might be the D (5 bases). V was clipped by 3 bases and J by 4 bases, with 9 bases between them. The CDR3 has 13 residues. Germline V gene sequence: CDR1 SEHNR, CDR2 FQNEAQ (reference sequence). The CDR3 DNA is TGTGCCAGCAGCTTGAGGGATGCAGAGACCCAGTACTTC. It encodes CASSLRDAETQYF. Drawing the rest from reference TRBV7-9 and TRBJ2-5, the complete variable domain is DTGVSQNPRHKITKRGQNVTFRCDPISEHNRLYWYRQTLGQGPEFLTYFQNEAQLEKSRLLSDRFSAERPKGSFSTLEIQRTEQGDSAMYLCASSLRDAETQYFGPGTRLLVL.

In its sample, this clone was seen once. J is TRBJ2-1 and V is TRBV7-2, with 10 positions matching TRBD1. Germline CDR1 reads SGHTA; CDR2 reads FQGNSA. J was trimmed by 4 bases and V by 4 bases; bases with no gene match: 7. This CDR3 has 16 amino acids. CDR3 nucleotide sequence: TGTGCCAGCAGCTCGAGGACAGGGGGATTATACAATGAGCAGTTCTTC. This sequence encodes CASSSRTGGLYNEQFF.

The rearrangement links TRBV6-5 to TRBJ1-3; 9 nucleotides align to TRBD1. V shed 7 bases, J shed 7 bases, and the junction held 11 bases outside the gene matches. CDR1 is MNHEY, CDR2 SVGAGI, per germline. This CDR3 has 15 residues. The CDR3 loop reads CASTSRTGVVNTIYF. In DNA form, the CDR3 reads TGTGCCAGCACCAGTAGGACAGGGGTTGTCAACACCATATATTTT.

This chain uses TRBV7-9 with TRBJ1-1, with unresolved D. Deletions cut 3 bases from V and 6 bases from J, with 11 bases between. CDR1 and CDR2 from the germline V gene are SEHNR and FQNEAQ (reference sequence). The length of the CDR3 is 13 residues. The CDR3 DNA reads TGTGCCAGCAGCTTCGAGAATGTGGCTGAAGCTTTCTTT. Protein product: CASSFENVAEAFF.

This chain uses TRBV7-9 with TRBJ1-4; no definite D call. Per germline, CDR1 SEHNR and CDR2 FQNEAQ (reference sequence). CDR3 size: 13 residues. V was shortened by 7 bases and J by 8 bases, with 14 bases between the two germline ends. The CDR3 sequence is CASTPTLSEKLFF. The CDR3, as DNA: TGTGCCAGCACCCCGACTCTTTCGGAAAAACTGTTTTTT. The whole variable domain, filled in from reference TRBV7-9 and TRBJ1-4, reads DTGVSQNPRHKITKRGQNVTFRCDPISEHNRLYWYRQTLGQGPEFLTYFQNEAQLEKSRLLSDRFSAERPKGSFSTLEIQRTEQGDSAMYLCASTPTLSEKLFFGSGTQLSVL.

The chain couples TRBV27 to TRBJ2-7, with D possibly matching TRBD2 (5 bases). Germline loops: CDR1 MNHEY, CDR2 SMNVEV (reference sequence). V was pared by 3 bases and J by 2 bases, with 17 bases between. This CDR3 region has 16 residues. The CDR3: CASSLGSGVGAYEQYF. The CDR3 nucleotides are TGTGCCAGCAGTTTGGGGTCCGGGGTAGGTGCCTACGAGCAGTACTTC.

The chain recombines TRBV2 with TRBJ1-1, with a tentative D call TRBD1 (5 bases). This CDR3 has 14 amino acids. CDR1 and CDR2 from the germline V gene are SNHLY and FYNNEI. Trimming shortened V by 0 bases and J by 7 bases, and 12 bases separated the two germline ends. Written as DNA, the CDR3 is TGTGCCAGCAGTGAAGCGGGTCAGGGACTTGAAGCTTTCTTT. Translated: CASSEAGQGLEAFF.

The DNA of the CDR3 is TGTGCCAGCAGTGATTCCGGCAGGGCCTTTTACAATGAGCAGTTCTTC. Residues: CASSDSGRAFYNEQFF. The V and J genes are TRBV25-1 and TRBJ2-1; D perhaps matches TRBD1 (5 bases). V shed 3 bases and J shed 4 bases, with 16 bases lying between them. The CDR3 length is 16 residues. Germline CDR1 MGHDK, CDR2 SYGVNS.

The gene calls are TRBV29-1 and TRBJ1-2; D not resolved. The germline V gene encodes CDR1 SQVTM and CDR2 ANQGSEA. The ends were cut back, 4 bases at V and 8 bases at J, with 17 bases in the middle. The length of the CDR3 is 13 residues. DNA for the CDR3: TGCAGCGTTGTTTTAATATCCCCGGAGGGCTACACCTTC. It codes for CSVVLISPEGYTF.

V is TRBV10-3 and J is TRBJ1-3; no firm D call. The CDR3 is 11 residues long. The V gene lost 3 bases and the J gene lost 9 bases, with 6 bases spanning the gap. Looked up from germline, CDR1 is ENHRY and CDR2 is SYGVKD. CDR3 protein: CAISDAGTIYF. DNA of the CDR3: TGTGCCATCAGTGATGCCGGCACCATATATTTT.

J is TRBJ2-5 and V is TRBV6-1; 8 positions agree with TRBD1. Germline assignment: CDR1 MNHNS and CDR2 SASEGT. V shed 6 bases, J shed 4 bases, and the junction held 4 bases outside the gene matches. The CDR3 covers 13 residues. The chain's CDR3 is CASRTGVGETQYF. CDR3 nucleotides: TGTGCCAGCAGGACAGGGGTTGGAGAGACCCAGTACTTC.

In this sample, this clone turned up once. This rearrangement joins TRBV30 to TRBJ1-2; a weak D match, TRBD1 (6 bases). The germline V and J ends were trimmed by 4 bases and 4 bases, with 22 bases remaining between them. The germline V gene encodes CDR1 GTSNPN and CDR2 SVGIG (reference sequence). The CDR3 covers 16 residues. CDR3 DNA: TGTGCCTGGACCCCACGGGACAAGATGCTTGGCTATGGCTACACCTTC. This codes for CAWTPRDKMLGYGYTF.

The gene calls are TRBV4-2 and TRBJ2-3, with D perhaps TRBD1 (5 bases). CDR1 is LGHNA and CDR2 is YNFKEQ in the germline V gene. This CDR3 contains 12 residues. Trimming left V 0 bases short and J 8 bases short, with 6 bases between. CDR3 sequence reads: CASSQDRGTQYF. Here the CDR3 DNA reads TGTGCCAGCAGCCAAGATAGGGGTACGCAGTATTTT.

This sequence joins TRBV28 and TRBJ2-2, with 7 nucleotides matching TRBD1. The V gene end was trimmed by 4 bases and the J gene end by 7 bases; junction bases not matched to a gene: 9. Germline lookup yields CDR1 MDHEN and CDR2 SYDVKM. CDR3 size: 15 residues. The CDR3 is CASSSRGTGGGELFF. The CDR3 coding sequence is TGTGCCAGCAGTTCCAGGGGGACCGGCGGCGGGGAGCTGTTTTTT.

The chain joins TRBV7-2 to TRBJ2-2; 8 bases line up with TRBD2. The V gene's germline CDR1 is SGHTA and CDR2 FQGNSA. There are 15 residues in the CDR3. V shed 3 bases and J 7 bases; nucleotides not matched to a gene: 7. Here the CDR3 reads CASSLGGGYSGELFF. As DNA, the CDR3 is TGTGCCAGCAGCTTGGGCGGGGGGTATAGCGGGGAGCTGTTTTTT. Supplemented by reference TRBV7-2 and TRBJ2-2, the full variable domain reads GAGVSQSPSNKVTEKGKDVELRCDPISGHTALYWYRQSLGQGLEFLIYFQGNSAPDKSGLPSDRFSAERTGGSVSTLTIQRTQQEDSAVYLCASSLGGGYSGELFFGEGSRLTVL.

This sequence joins TRBV28 and TRBJ1-6; 7 nucleotides agree with TRBD1. V lost 3 bases to trimming and J lost 3 bases; unmatched junction nucleotides: 14. This CDR3 has 19 residues. Germline values: CDR1 MDHEN, CDR2 SYDVKM. CDR3 coding DNA: TGTGCCAGCAGTTTGAGACAGGGCGTCTTCAACAACTATAATTCACCCCTCCACTTT. This translates into CASSLRQGVFNNYNSPLHF.

On this clone: The sample has other DNA sequences that encode this CDR3 too. This chain joins TRBV18 and TRBJ1-1, with D perhaps TRBD1 (6 bases). Germline V gene sequence: CDR1 KGHSH, CDR2 LQKENI. The CDR3 has 13 residues. V shed 4 bases and J shed 1 base, with 7 bases lying between them. CDR3 coding DNA: TGTGCCAGCTCACGACAGGAGAACACTGAAGCTTTCTTT. It encodes CASSRQENTEAFF. The variable domain in full, with the rest retrieved from reference TRBV18 and TRBJ1-1, is NAGVMQNPRHLVRRRGQEARLRCSPMKGHSHVYWYRQLPEEGLKFMVYLQKENIIDESGMPKERFSAEFPKEGPSILRIQQVVRGDSAAYFCASSRQENTEAFFGQGTRLTVV.

The CDR3 protein is CASSQVGGTNTEAFF. Here the CDR3 DNA reads TGCGCCAGCAGCCAAGTTGGGGGCACGAACACTGAAGCTTTCTTT. The V and J genes are TRBV4-1 and TRBJ1-1, with D maybe TRBD1 (6 bases). The CDR3 is 15 residues long. V was trimmed by 1 base and J by 1 base, leaving 10 bases between them. Germline V lookup: CDR1 MGHRA, CDR2 YSYEKL.

The chain is built from TRBV28 and TRBJ1-1; 9 bases agree with TRBD1. The J segment lost 1 base and the V segment lost 8 bases, leaving 8 bases of the junction unmatched. CDR3 size: 15 residues. Per the germline V gene, CDR1 is MDHEN and CDR2 is SYDVKM. Written as DNA, the CDR3 is TGTGCCAGCTGGACAGGGGCATCCCGGAACACTGAAGCTTTCTTT. It encodes CASWTGASRNTEAFF. Full variable domain (outside the CDR3, taken from reference TRBV28 and TRBJ1-1): DVKVTQSSRYLVKRTGEKVFLECVQDMDHENMFWYRQDPGLGLRLIYFSYDVKMKEKGDIPEGYSVSREKKERFSLILESASTNQTSMYLCASWTGASRNTEAFFGQGTRLTVV.

This chain joins TRBV5-1 and TRBJ2-7; D might be TRBD2 (6 bases). The CDR3 extends over 15 amino acids. Trimming pared 0 bases from V and 1 base from J, leaving 11 bases between. Per the germline V gene, CDR1 is SGHRS and CDR2 is YFSETQ. For the CDR3, the DNA is TGCGCCAGCAGCTTGGAGGCGGGGTCTTCCTACGAGCAGTACTTC. It is translated as CASSLEAGSSYEQYF.